The entry below gives a single TCR beta chain sequence along with its context. V shed 10 bases and J 3 bases; nucleotides not matched to a gene: 11. The germline CDR1 and CDR2 sequences are ENHRY and SYGVKD. There are 14 residues in the CDR3. Using immunoSEQ multiplex PCR, the repertoire was profiled, and TCRdb retains in-frame clones only, with some absent. The sample lists 250,000 to 300,000 clones; 86% were seen once. This sample is drawn from a study of blood T cell repertoires in COVID-19. About the research overall: Some COVID-19 samples were acute and others convalescent; all came from the United States, Italy and Spain. Sources were T cells, B-cell-depleted T cells, or PBMCs; the material itself was cDNA or gDNA.

The sequence was collected from a man younger than 40 with active or convalescent COVID-19. The sequenced sample consisted of peripheral blood. V and J are TRBV10-3 and TRBJ2-7; 8 bases fit TRBD2. The CDR3 nucleotides read TGTGCCACATGGCCGGCGGGGGGATTCTACGAGCAGTACTTC. It codes for CATWPAGGFYEQYF.